These T cell receptor beta chains were read from a single sample in a study of lymphopenia after photon versus proton radiotherapy. Clones were read by immunoSEQ multiplex PCR, and TCRdb kept only the in-frame ones, dropping some. The repertoire includes about 39,000 clones, around 90% of them detected once, and around 15% sits in the top ten. Sequenced material: peripheral blood, taken from a patient treated with photon-based radiotherapy. The receptors come from a man aged 55 to 70 with cholangiocarcinoma. Both conserved end residues are part of each CDR3. A D gene is named only where the DNA matches it firmly. A clone size is listed for some rows: how often the clone was seen (once, few, many), or a class if it is expanded.

once	TRBV6-6	TRBD1	15	TRBJ2-1	CASSGPGQGRNEQFF	TGTGCCAGCAGTGGTCCGGGACAGGGGCGCAATGAGCAGTTCTTC
NA	TRBV7-8	NA	13	TRBJ1-2	CASSSRQTYGYTF	TGTGCCAGCAGCTCCAGACAGACCTATGGCTACACCTTC
once	TRBV5-6	NA	13	TRBJ2-3	CASSLRETDTQYF	TGTGCCAGCAGCTTGCGCGAGACAGATACGCAGTATTTT
NA	TRBV5-1	NA	12	TRBJ2-7	CASSSSSYEQYF	TGCGCCAGCAGCAGCAGCTCCTACGAGCAGTACTTC
NA	TRBV7-1	NA	17	TRBJ2-6	CASSASEGQSRANVLTF	TGTGCCAGCAGCGCGTCGGAAGGACAAAGTCGGGCCAACGTCCTGACTTTC
NA	TRBV11-3	TRBD2	14	TRBJ2-3	CASSPGRGMDTQYF	TGTGCCAGCAGCCCGGGGAGGGGAATGGATACGCAGTATTTT
NA	TRBV5-1	NA	16	TRBJ2-4	CASSSRAFAATSIQYF	TGCGCCAGCAGCTCCCGAGCCTTCGCCGCGACTAGCATTCAGTACTTC
NA	TRBV5-6	NA	18	TRBJ2-5	CASSLPLVIGDQQETQYF	TGTGCCAGCAGCTTGCCCTTAGTGATCGGGGACCAGCAAGAGACCCAGTACTTC
NA	TRBV6-1	NA	16	TRBJ2-1	CASSDQIAAGYNEQFF	TGTGCCAGCAGTGACCAAATAGCGGCTGGCTACAATGAGCAGTTCTTC
NA	TRBV2	TRBD2	16	TRBJ2-2	CASSDAVAGATGELFF	TGTGCCAGCAGTGACGCAGTAGCGGGCGCCACCGGGGAGCTGTTTTTT
NA	TRBV15	NA	14	TRBJ2-5	CATSRDKASETQYF	TGTGCCACCAGCAGAGATAAAGCAAGCGAGACCCAGTACTTC
NA	TRBV27	NA	11	TRBJ2-3	CASSFLNAQYF	TGTGCCAGCAGTTTCCTGAATGCGCAGTATTTT
NA	TRBV11-2	TRBD2	15	TRBJ2-7	CASSFGRLAGGEQYF	TGTGCCAGCAGCTTTGGCCGACTAGCGGGGGGCGAGCAGTACTTC
NA	TRBV10-3	TRBD1	14	TRBJ1-4	CAIRADRANEKLFF	TGTGCCATCAGGGCGGACAGGGCTAATGAAAAACTGTTTTTT
once	TRBV10-3	NA	13	TRBJ1-5	CAITPGSNQPQHF	TGTGCCATCACACCGGGCAGCAATCAGCCCCAGCATTTT
NA	TRBV7-2	NA	15	TRBJ1-2	CASSPPGLASYGYTF	TGTGCCAGCAGCCCTCCAGGACTGGCGAGCTATGGCTACACCTTC
NA	TRBV27	NA	15	TRBJ2-5	CASSLLAEYQETQYF	TGTGCCAGCAGTTTACTAGCAGAGTACCAAGAGACCCAGTACTTC
NA	TRBV6-1	NA	16	TRBJ1-6	CASSEAPGPYNSPLHF	TGTGCCAGCAGTGAAGCTCCAGGGCCCTATAATTCACCCCTCCACTTT
NA	TRBV28	NA	16	TRBJ2-6	CASSSEALSGANVLTF	TGTGCCAGCAGTTCCGAGGCCCTCTCTGGGGCCAACGTCCTGACTTTC
NA	TRBV28	NA	14	TRBJ2-1	CASSRGGHRNEQFF	TGTGCCAGCAGTCGCGGGGGACATCGGAATGAGCAGTTCTTC
NA	TRBV27	TRBD2	18	TRBJ2-3	CASSSPSGLAGGTDTQYF	TGTGCCAGCAGTTCTCCTTCTGGGTTAGCGGGGGGCACAGATACGCAGTATTTT
NA	TRBV7-2	TRBD2	15	TRBJ2-5	CASSRTSGPQETQYF	TGTGCCAGCAGCCGGACTAGCGGACCTCAAGAGACCCAGTACTTC
NA	TRBV29-1	NA	13	TRBJ1-1	CSVAGPRDTEAFF	TGCAGCGTTGCCGGACCCCGGGACACTGAAGCTTTCTTT
NA	TRBV5-5	TRBD2	15	TRBJ2-7	CASSQTGGLSYEQYF	TGTGCCAGCAGCCAAACGGGGGGACTCTCCTACGAGCAGTACTTC
NA	TRBV28	TRBD1	16	TRBJ1-2	CASNHAYRGRRYGYTF	TGTGCCAGCAATCACGCTTACAGGGGGCGCAGGTATGGCTACACCTTC
NA	TRBV2	NA	16	TRBJ2-1	CALTLRGQSTYNEQFF	TGTGCCCTCACTCTCAGAGGACAGTCGACATACAATGAGCAGTTCTTC
NA	TRBV5-1	TRBD1	14	TRBJ1-4	CASGWTGINEKLFF	TGCGCCAGCGGGTGGACAGGGATTAATGAAAAACTGTTTTTT
NA	TRBV5-5	NA	13	TRBJ1-2	CASSLLGGLGYTF	TGTGCCAGCAGCTTGCTCGGGGGTCTTGGCTACACCTTC
NA	TRBV6-1	NA	15	TRBJ1-1	CASSEDRVMNTEAFF	TGTGCCAGCAGTGAAGACAGGGTGATGAACACTGAAGCTTTCTTT
NA	TRBV6-5	NA	15	TRBJ1-2	CASSYKREGGYGYTF	TGTGCCAGCAGTTATAAGAGGGAAGGCGGCTATGGCTACACCTTC
NA	TRBV5-4	NA	16	TRBJ2-5	CASSLAPGHIQETQYF	TGTGCCAGCAGCTTGGCCCCGGGACACATCCAAGAGACCCAGTACTTC
NA	TRBV20-1	NA	11	TRBJ2-1	CSARGEAEQFF	TGCAGTGCTAGAGGTGAGGCTGAGCAGTTCTTC
NA	TRBV5-5	TRBD1	13	TRBJ1-2	CASSPGTGNVYTF	TGTGCCAGCAGCCCTGGGACAGGAAACGTCTACACCTTC
NA	TRBV6-5	NA	14	TRBJ1-2	CASSYDGEARGYTF	TGTGCCAGCAGTTACGATGGGGAGGCACGGGGCTACACCTTC
NA	TRBV5-1	TRBD2	16	TRBJ2-1	CASSFSGTSGYNEQFF	TGCGCCAGCAGCTTTTCCGGGACTAGCGGTTATAATGAGCAGTTCTTC
NA	TRBV7-9	NA	12	TRBJ1-2	CASSDAGYGYTF	TGTGCCAGCAGCGATGCAGGGTATGGCTACACCTTC